Given below is one T cell receptor beta chain in context. The target of this receptor is not known. The observed sequence ends 3 residues before the CDR3 terminus, with the missing tail filled in from the germline J gene. This sample includes further DNA sequences coding for the same CDR3. Every participant had a single incident cervical HPV16 infection, and prevalent HPV16 infections were excluded. Cervical HPV DNA was detected by MY09/MY11 PCR and genotyped by dot-blot hybridization. Approximately 15 mL of heparinized blood were centrifuged, and the buffy coat was aliquoted, frozen at -30°C, then stored at -80°C. Genomic DNA was extracted from buffy coat specimens using QIAGEN kits. The trim is 0 bases for V and 1 base for J, with a gap of 7 bases between the germline ends. The CDR3 contains 14 residues, cysteine and phenylalanine counted. Shown are 33 bases from within the CDR3, in frame from base 1. The germline V gene encodes CDR1 SGHRS and CDR2 YFSETQ.

Using the immunoSEQ assay, multiplex PCR amplified TCR beta CDR3 regions from an average of approximately 1,100 ng of genomic DNA per sample. Primer bias was corrected in the assay by using a complete synthetic TCR repertoire to establish an amplification baseline. The amplicons were sequenced on the Illumina platform. The source study handled its data this way. Sequences were error-corrected by clustering with frequency ratios and a modified nearest-neighbor algorithm, then analyzed in the immunoSEQ Analyzer with IMGT gene definitions. At each rarefaction depth, TCR richness and evenness were averaged over 20 rarefaction repeats, and samples with fewer sequences than the depth were excluded. V, D and J gene relative abundances were compared between groups with Wilcoxon rank sum tests, applying FDR correction. Blinded duplicates gave an intraclass correlation of roughly 95% for TCR richness and an average of about 74% across 66 gene segments. Not all clones reach the TCRdb copy of this immuneACCESS table, which keeps in-frame sequences only. Checked studies attribute under half of the gap to unresolved V genes and leave the rest unexplained. For V, J and clone size, that table is used; D and trimming come from the DNA. For this sample, the table gives over 10,000 clones. The ten largest account for approximately 20% of the sample.

This sample is drawn from a study of T cells in women clearing cervical HPV infection (dated by TCRdb to between 2017 and 2018). For context, the study as a whole: The cases were some 25 women with histologically confirmed HPV16-related CIN3 or worse, and 2 of these cases were invasive cancers. Controls were 20 to 30 women whose single incident HPV16 infection cleared within 12 months without precancer or cancer developing. Blood from cases was collected at the visit where the lesion was first found, while blood from controls was collected once the infection could no longer be detected. Among cases, blood sampling occurred a median of around 160 days after lesion detection, with an interquartile range of roughly 85 to 210 days. Because only a few women had HLA typing data, the possibility that HLA type acted as a confounder could not be ruled out. The exploratory proof-of-principle case-control study was nested within the Guanacaste HPV Natural History Study in Costa Rica and compared TCR repertoires across cervical HPV16 outcomes. Cases and controls were matched on age within five years and on year of sample collection. Cases had a median age of roughly 35 years compared with just over 37 for controls, and baseline characteristics showed no significant differences between the groups. In the parent cohort, around 9,500 women aged 18 or older were enrolled in Guanacaste, Costa Rica, during about 1993 to 1994 and were followed for 6 to 7 years. As quality controls, five blinded duplicates were added to each group, bringing the total to about 60 samples made up of around 50 participants and around 10 replicates.

Broad study findings and their caveats: Across sequencing depths, CIN3+ cases showed significantly higher TCR repertoire richness than controls, but evenness did not differ between the groups. Cases had lower TRBV6-7 relative abundance than controls (about 0.099% versus 0.16%; Bonferroni P = 0.0008). T-cell numbers per sample were unknown, so richness differences could reflect varying T-cell content rather than repertoire biology. Because of the cross-sectional design, the study could not determine whether the associations came before infection or resulted from infection, and neither effector/memory subsets nor HPV-specific T cells were isolated. Cases were distinguished from controls with an estimated AUC of about 0.8 by random forest classifiers combining richness and V gene abundances.

The clonotype originates from a woman between 18 and 69 years old with a cervical HPV16 infection that either progressed to CIN3+ or cleared (not recorded which). The specimen sequenced was blood buffy coat. The V and J segments used are TRBV5-1 and TRBJ2-5; no D gene can be assigned with confidence. The CDR3 region reads CASSLVASQETQYF. CDR3 DNA, as far as it was read: TGCGCCAGCAGCTTGGTAGCCAGCCAAGAGACC.